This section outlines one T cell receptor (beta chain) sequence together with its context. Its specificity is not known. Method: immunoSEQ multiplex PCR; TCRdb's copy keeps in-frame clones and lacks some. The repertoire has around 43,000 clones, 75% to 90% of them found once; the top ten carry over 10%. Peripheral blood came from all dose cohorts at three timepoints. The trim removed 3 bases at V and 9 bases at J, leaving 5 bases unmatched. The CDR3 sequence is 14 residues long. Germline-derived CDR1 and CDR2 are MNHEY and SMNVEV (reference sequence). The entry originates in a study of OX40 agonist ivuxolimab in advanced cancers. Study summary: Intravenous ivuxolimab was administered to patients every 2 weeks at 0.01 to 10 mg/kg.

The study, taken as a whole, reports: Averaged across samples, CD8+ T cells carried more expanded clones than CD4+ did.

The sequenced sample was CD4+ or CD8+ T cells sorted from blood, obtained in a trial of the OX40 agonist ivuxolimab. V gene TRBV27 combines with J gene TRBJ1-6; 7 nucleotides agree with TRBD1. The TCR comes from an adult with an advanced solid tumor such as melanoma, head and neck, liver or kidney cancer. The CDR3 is CASSFSRGGSPLHF. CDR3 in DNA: TGTGCCAGCAGTTTTTCCAGGGGGGGTTCACCCCTCCACTTT.